This TCR beta chain was obtained from a study of blood T cell repertoires in COVID-19. Assay: immunoSEQ multiplex PCR; the TCRdb copy retains only in-frame clones and omits some. This table holds about 160,000 clones, approximately 82% found once. Germline V gene lookup returns CDR1 MGHRA and CDR2 YSYEKL. Losses at the gene ends were 4 bases for V and 6 bases for J; bases not matched to a gene: 6. The CDR3 runs to 15 residues. Sequencing was done on a sample of peripheral blood. The clonotype originates from a woman aged 80 or older with acute or convalescent COVID-19. This chain connects TRBV4-1 to TRBJ2-7; 13 bases map to TRBD2. The DNA for the CDR3 is TGCGCCAGCAGCCGCGGACTAGCGGGAGCCGGCGAGCAGTACTTC. This encodes CASSRGLAGAGEQYF.